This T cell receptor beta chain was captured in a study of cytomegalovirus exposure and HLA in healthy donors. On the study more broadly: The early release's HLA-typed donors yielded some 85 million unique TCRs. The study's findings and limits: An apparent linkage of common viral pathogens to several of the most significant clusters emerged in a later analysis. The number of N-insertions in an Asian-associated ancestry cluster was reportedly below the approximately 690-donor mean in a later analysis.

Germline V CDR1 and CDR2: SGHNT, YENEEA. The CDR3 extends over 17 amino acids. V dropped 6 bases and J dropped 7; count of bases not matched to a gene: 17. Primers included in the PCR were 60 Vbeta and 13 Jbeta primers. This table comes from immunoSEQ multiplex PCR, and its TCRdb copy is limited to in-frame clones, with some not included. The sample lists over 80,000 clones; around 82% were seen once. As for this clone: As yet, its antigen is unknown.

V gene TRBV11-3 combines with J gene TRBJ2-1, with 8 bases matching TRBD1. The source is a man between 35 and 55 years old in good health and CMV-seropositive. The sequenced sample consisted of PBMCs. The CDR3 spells CASSFSWGTGLPNEQFF. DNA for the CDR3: TGTGCCAGCAGTTTCTCCTGGGGGACAGGCTTGCCTAATGAGCAGTTCTTC.